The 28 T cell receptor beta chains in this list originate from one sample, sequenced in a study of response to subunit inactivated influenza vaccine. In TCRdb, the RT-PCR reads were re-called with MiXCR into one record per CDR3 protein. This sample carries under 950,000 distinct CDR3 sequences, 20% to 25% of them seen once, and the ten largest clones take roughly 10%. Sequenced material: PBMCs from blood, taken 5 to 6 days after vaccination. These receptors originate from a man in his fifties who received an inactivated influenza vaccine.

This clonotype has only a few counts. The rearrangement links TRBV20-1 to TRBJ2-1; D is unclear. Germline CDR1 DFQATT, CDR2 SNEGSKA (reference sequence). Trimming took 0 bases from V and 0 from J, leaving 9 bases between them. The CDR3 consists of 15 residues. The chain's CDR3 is CSAREWRSSYNEQFF. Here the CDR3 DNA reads TGCAGTGCTAGAGAATGGCGGAGCTCCTACAATGAGCAGTTCTTC.

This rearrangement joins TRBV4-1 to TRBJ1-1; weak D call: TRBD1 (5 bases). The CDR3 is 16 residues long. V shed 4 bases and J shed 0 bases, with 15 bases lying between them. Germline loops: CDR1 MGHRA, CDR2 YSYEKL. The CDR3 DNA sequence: TGCGCCAGCAGCCTTCTGGGGGGGATAATGAACACTGAAGCTTTCTTT. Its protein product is CASSLLGGIMNTEAFF.

CDR3 in DNA: TGTGCCAGCAGTTTATCCCCGAACACATACAATGAGCAGTTCTTC. It specifies CASSLSPNTYNEQFF. J is TRBJ2-1 and V is TRBV27; D ambiguous. This CDR3 is 15 amino acids long. Germline assignment: CDR1 MNHEY and CDR2 SMNVEV (reference sequence). Trimming removed 0 bases from V and 4 bases from J, with 10 bases in between.

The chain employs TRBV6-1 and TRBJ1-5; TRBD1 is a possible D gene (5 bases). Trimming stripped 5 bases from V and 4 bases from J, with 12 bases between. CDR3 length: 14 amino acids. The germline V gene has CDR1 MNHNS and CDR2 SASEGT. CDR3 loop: CASSPDRRNQPQHF. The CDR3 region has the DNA TGTGCCAGCAGTCCTGACAGACGAAATCAGCCCCAGCATTTT.

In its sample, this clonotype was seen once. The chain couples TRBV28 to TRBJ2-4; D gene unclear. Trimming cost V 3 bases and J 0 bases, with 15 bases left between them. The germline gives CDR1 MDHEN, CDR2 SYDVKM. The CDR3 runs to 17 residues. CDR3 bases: TGTGCCAGCAGTTTTCTCGGATCGACTCTAGCCAAAAACATTCAGTACTTC. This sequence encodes CASSFLGSTLAKNIQYF.

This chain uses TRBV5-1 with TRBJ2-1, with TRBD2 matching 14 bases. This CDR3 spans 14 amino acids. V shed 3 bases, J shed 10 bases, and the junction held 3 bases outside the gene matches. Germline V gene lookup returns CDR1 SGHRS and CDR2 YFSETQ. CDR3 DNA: TGCGCCAGCAGCTCGACTAGCGGGGGGGCCGAGCAGTTCTTC. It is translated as CASSSTSGGAEQFF.

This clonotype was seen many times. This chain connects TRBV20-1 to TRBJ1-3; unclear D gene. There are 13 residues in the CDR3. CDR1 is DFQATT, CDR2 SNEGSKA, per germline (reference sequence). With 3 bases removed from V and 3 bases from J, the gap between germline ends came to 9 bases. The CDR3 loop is CSASRQNGNTIYF. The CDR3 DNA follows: TGCAGTGCTAGTCGTCAGAATGGAAACACCATATATTTT.

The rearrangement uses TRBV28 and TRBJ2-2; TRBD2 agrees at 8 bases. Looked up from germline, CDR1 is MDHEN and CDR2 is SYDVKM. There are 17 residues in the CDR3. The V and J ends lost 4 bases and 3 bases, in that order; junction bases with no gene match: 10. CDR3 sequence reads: CASSSSTGAGDTGELFF. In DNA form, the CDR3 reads TGTGCCAGCAGTTCTAGTACAGGAGCGGGGGACACCGGGGAGCTGTTTTTT.

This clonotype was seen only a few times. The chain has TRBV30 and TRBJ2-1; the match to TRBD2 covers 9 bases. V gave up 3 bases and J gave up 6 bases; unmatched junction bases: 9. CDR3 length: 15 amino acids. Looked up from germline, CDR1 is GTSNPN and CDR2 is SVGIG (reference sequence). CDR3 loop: CAWSPLRAGGNEQFF. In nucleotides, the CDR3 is TGTGCCTGGAGCCCCCTAAGAGCGGGAGGCAATGAGCAGTTCTTC.

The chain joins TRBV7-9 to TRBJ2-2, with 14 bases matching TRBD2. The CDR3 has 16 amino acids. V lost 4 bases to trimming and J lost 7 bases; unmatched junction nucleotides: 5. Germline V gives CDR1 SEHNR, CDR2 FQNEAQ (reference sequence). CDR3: CASSSPGLAGVGELFF. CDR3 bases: TGTGCCAGCAGCTCCCCGGGACTAGCGGGAGTCGGGGAGCTGTTTTTT.

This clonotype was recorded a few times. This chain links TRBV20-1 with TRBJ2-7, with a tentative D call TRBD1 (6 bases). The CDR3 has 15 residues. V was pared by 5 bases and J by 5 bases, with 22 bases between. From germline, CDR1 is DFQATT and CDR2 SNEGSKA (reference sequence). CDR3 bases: TGCAGTGCTGGTTCCGTGTTGGGGGCTGTCGACGAGCAGTACTTC. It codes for CSAGSVLGAVDEQYF.

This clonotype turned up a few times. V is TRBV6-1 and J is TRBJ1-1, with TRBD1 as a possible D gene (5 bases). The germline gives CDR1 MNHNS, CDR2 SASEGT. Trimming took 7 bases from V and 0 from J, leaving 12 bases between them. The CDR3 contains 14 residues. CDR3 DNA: TGTGCCAGCACCCGGGGGGGTTTGAACACTGAAGCTTTCTTT. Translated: CASTRGGLNTEAFF.

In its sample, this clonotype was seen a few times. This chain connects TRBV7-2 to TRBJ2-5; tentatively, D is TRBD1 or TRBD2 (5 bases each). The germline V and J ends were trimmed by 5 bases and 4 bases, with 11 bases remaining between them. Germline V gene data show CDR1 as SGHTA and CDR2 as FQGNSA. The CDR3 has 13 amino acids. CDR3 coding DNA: TGTGCCAGCAGCAAAGTGGGGGTAGAGACCCAGTACTTC. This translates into CASSKVGVETQYF.

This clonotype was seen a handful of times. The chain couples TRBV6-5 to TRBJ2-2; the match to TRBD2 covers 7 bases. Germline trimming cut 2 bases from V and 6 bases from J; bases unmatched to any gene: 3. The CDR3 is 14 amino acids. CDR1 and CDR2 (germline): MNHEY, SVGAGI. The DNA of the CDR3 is TGTGCCAGCAGTTACGTCCGGGGGGCCGGGGAGCTGTTTTTT. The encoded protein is CASSYVRGAGELFF.

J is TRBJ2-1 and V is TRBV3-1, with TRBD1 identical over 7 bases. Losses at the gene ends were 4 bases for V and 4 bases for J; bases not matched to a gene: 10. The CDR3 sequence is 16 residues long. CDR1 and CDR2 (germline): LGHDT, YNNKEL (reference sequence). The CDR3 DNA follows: TGTGCCAGCAGCCGAGGTCGGCCAGGGGGTTACAATGAGCAGTTCTTC. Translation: CASSRGRPGGYNEQFF.

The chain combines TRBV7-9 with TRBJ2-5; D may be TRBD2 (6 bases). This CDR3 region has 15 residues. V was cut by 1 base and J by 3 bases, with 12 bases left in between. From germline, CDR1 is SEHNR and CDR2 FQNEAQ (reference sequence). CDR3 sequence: CASSLGVGGEETQYF. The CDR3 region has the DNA TGTGCCAGCAGCTTAGGTGTGGGAGGAGAAGAGACCCAGTACTTC.

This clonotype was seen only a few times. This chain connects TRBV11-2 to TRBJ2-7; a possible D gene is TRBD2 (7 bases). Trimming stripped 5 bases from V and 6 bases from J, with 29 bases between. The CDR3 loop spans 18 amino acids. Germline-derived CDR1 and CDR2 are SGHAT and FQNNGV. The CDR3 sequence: CASSPILGASGPLAEQYF. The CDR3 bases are TGTGCCAGCAGCCCAATACTGGGGGCTAGCGGTCCCCTAGCCGAGCAGTACTTC.

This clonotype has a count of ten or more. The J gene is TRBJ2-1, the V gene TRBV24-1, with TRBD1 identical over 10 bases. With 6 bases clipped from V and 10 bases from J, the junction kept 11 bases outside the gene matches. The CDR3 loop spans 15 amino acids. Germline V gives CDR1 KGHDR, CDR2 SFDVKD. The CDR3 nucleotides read TGTGCCACCAGTAAAGAGGGGACAGGGGTGGGGGAGCAGTTCTTC. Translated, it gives CATSKEGTGVGEQFF.

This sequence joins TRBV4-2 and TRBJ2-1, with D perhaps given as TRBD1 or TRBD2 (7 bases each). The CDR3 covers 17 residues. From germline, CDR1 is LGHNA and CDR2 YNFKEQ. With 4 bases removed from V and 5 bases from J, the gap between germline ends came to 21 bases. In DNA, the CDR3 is TGTGCCAGCAGCCCCGAGGGGGCTAGCGGACGGAACAATGAGCAGTTCTTC. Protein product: CASSPEGASGRNNEQFF.

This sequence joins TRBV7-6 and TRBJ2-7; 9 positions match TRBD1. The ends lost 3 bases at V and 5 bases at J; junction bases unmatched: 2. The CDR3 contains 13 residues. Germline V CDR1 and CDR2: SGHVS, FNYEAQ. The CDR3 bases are TGTGCCAGCAGCTTGTGGACAGGGGACGAGCAGTACTTC. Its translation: CASSLWTGDEQYF. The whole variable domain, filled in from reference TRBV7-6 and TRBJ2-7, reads GAGVSQSPRYKVTKRGQDVALRCDPISGHVSLYWYRQALGQGPEFLTYFNYEAQQDKSGLPNDRFSAERPEGSISTLTIQRTEQRDSAMYRCASSLWTGDEQYFGPGTRLTVT.

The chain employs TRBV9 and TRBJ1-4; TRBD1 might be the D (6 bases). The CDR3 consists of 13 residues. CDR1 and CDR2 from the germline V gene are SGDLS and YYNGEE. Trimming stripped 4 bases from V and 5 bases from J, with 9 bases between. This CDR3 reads CASSRDTNEKLFF. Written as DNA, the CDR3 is TGTGCCAGCAGCAGGGACACGAATGAAAAACTGTTTTTT.

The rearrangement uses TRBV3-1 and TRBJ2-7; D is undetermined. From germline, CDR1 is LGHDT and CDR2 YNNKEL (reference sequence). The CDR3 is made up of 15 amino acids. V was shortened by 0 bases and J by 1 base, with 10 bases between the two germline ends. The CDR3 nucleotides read TGTGCCAGCAGCCAAGATGTTACGGCGTCCTACGAGCAGTACTTC. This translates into CASSQDVTASYEQYF.

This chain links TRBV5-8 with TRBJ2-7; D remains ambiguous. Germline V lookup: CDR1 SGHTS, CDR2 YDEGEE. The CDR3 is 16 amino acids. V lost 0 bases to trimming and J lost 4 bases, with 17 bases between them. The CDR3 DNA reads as TGTGCCAGCAGCTTGGAGCGACTTTTCAGAATTTACGAGCAGTACTTC. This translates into CASSLERLFRIYEQYF.

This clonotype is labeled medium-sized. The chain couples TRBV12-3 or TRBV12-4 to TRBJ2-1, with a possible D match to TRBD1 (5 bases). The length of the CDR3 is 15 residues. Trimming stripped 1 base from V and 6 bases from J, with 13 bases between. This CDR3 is CASSLGGGAPNEQFF. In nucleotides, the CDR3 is TGTGCCAGCAGTTTAGGGGGTGGGGCCCCCAATGAGCAGTTCTTC.

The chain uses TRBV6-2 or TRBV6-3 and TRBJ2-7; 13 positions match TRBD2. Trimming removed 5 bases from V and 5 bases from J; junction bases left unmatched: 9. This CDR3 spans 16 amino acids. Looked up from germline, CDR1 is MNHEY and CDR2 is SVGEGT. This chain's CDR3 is CASSGLLAGGPHEQYF. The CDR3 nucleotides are TGTGCCAGCAGTGGGCTACTAGCGGGAGGGCCCCACGAGCAGTACTTC.

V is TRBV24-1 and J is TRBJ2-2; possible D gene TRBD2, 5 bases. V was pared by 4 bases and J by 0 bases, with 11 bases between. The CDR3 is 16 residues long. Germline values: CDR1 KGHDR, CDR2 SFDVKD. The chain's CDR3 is CATSDRTGANTGELFF. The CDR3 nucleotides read TGTGCCACCAGTGACCGTACCGGGGCGAACACCGGGGAGCTGTTTTTT.

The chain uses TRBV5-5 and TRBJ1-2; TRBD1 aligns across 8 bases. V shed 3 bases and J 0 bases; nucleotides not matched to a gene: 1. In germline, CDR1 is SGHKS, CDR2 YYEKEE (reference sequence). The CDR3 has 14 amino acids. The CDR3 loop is CASSSDRANYGYTF. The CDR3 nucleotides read TGTGCCAGCAGCTCGGACAGGGCTAACTATGGCTACACCTTC.

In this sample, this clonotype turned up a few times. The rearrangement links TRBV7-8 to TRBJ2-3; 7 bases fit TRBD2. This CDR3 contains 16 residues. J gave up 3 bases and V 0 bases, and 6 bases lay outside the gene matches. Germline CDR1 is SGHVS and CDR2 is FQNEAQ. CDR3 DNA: TGTGCCAGCAGCTTAGCGGCCAGCGGGATAACAGATACGCAGTATTTT. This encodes CASSLAASGITDTQYF.